This TCR beta chain was observed in a study of post-analysis software for immune sequencing data. Researchers reported that TCR beta cDNA libraries carried unique molecular identifiers. TCRdb re-called the PCR reads with MiXCR, one entry per CDR3 protein. The sample includes fewer than 900,000 distinct CDR3 sequences, 46% of them seen just once. The sequencing sample was made of blood. The receptor was derived from a girl between 10 and 17 years old with multiple sclerosis.

As DNA, the CDR3 is TGCAGCGGTCGGGGTAATACTCAAGAGACCCAGTACTTC. It translates to CSGRGNTQETQYF. The J gene is TRBJ2-5, the V gene TRBV29-1, with a weak D call TRBD2 (5 bases). CDR3 length: 13 amino acids. Germline V gene sequence: CDR1 SQVTM, CDR2 ANQGSEA. V dropped 7 bases and J dropped 2 bases, with 14 bases sitting between them.